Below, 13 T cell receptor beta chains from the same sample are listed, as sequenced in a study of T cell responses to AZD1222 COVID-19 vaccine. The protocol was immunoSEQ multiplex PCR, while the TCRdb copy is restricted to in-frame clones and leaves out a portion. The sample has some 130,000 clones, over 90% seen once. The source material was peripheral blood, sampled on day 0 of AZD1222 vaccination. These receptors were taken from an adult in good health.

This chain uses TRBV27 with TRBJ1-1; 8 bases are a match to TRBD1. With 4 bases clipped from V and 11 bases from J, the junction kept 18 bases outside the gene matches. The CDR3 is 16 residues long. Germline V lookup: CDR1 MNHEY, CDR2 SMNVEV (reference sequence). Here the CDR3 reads CASSSQMPGQVWAAFF. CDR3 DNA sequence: TGTGCCAGCAGTTCGCAAATGCCGGGACAGGTATGGGCCGCTTTCTTT.

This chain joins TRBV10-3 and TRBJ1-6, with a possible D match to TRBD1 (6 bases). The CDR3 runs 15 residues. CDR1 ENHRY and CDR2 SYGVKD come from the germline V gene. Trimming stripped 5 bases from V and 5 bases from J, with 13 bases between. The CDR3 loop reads CAISQQGPDNSPLHF. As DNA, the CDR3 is TGTGCCATCAGTCAACAGGGTCCTGATAATTCACCCCTCCACTTT.

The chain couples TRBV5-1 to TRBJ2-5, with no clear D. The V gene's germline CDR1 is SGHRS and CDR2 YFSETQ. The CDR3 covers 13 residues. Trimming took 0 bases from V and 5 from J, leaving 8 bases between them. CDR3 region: CASSLAVGETQYF. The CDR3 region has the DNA TGCGCCAGCAGCTTGGCCGTGGGGGAGACCCAGTACTTC.

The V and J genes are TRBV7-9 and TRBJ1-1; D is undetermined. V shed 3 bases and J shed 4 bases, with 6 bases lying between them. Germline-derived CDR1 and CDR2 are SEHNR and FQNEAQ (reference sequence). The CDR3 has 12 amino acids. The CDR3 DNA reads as TGTGCCAGCAGCTTGGCGACCACTGAAGCTTTCTTT. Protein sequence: CASSLATTEAFF.

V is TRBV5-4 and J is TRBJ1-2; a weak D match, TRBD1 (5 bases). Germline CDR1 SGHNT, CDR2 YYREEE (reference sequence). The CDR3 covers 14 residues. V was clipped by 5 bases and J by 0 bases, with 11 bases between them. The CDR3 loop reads CASSWGLANYGYTF. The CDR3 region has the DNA TGTGCCAGCAGTTGGGGCCTTGCTAACTATGGCTACACCTTC.

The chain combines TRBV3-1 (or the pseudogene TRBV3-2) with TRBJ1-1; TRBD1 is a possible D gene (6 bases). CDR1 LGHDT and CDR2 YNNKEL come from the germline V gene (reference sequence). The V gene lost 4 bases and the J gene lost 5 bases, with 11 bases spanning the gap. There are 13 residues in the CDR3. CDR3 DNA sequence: TGTGCCAGCAGCCGTGGACAGCGGACTGAAGCTTTCTTT. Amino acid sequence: CASSRGQRTEAFF.

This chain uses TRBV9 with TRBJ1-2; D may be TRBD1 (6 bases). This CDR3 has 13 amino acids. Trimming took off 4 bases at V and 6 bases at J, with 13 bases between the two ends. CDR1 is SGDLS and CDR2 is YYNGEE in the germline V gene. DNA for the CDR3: TGTGCCAGCAGCTCTGGGAACAGGGATGGCTACACCTTC. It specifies CASSSGNRDGYTF. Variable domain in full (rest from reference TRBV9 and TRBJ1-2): DSGVTQTPKHLITATGQRVTLRCSPRSGDLSVYWYQQSLDQGLQFLIQYYNGEERAKGNILERFSAQQFPDLHSELNLSSLELGDSALYFCASSSGNRDGYTFGSGTRLTVV.

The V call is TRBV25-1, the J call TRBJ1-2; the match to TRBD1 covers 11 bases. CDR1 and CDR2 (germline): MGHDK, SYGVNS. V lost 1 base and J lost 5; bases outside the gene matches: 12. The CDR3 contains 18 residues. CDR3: CASSEFEYKDRGQYGYTF. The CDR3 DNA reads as TGTGCCAGCAGTGAATTCGAATATAAGGACAGGGGGCAATATGGCTACACCTTC.

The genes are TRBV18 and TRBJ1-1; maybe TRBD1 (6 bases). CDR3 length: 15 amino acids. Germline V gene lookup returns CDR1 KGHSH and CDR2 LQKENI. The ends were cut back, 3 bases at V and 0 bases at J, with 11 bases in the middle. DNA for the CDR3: TGTGCCAGCTCACCGTCGACAGGTATGAACACTGAAGCTTTCTTT. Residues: CASSPSTGMNTEAFF.

CDR3 DNA: TGTGCCATCAGTGAGTCGTTGGGGAAAGAGACCCAGTACTTC. It encodes CAISESLGKETQYF. The chain joins TRBV10-3 to TRBJ2-5; D uncertain. The CDR3 is made up of 14 amino acids. Germline CDR1 and CDR2: ENHRY and SYGVKD. Trimming stripped 0 bases from V and 3 bases from J, with 8 bases between.

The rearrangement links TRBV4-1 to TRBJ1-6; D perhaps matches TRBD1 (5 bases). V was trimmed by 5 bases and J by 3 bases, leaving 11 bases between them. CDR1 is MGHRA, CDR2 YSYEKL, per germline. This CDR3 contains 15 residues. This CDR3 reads CASSARDFYNSPLHF. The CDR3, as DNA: TGCGCCAGCAGCGCCCGGGACTTCTATAATTCACCCCTCCACTTT.

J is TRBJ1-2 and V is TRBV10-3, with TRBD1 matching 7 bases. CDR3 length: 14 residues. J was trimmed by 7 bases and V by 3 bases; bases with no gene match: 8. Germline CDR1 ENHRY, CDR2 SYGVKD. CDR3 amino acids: CAISEVRGRGGYTF. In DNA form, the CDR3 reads TGTGCCATCAGTGAAGTAAGGGGGCGCGGTGGCTACACCTTC.

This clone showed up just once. In DNA, the CDR3 is TGTGCCAGCAGTGACCCGGTCGGGGCCGGGAACACTGAAGCTTTCTTT. Translating gives CASSDPVGAGNTEAFF. The genes are TRBV6-2 or TRBV6-3 and TRBJ1-1, with D possibly being TRBD1 (5 bases). Germline V gene lookup returns CDR1 MNHEY and CDR2 SVGEGT. V shed 5 bases and J shed 1 base, with 17 bases lying between them. There are 16 residues in the CDR3.